These 27 T cell receptor beta chains were all obtained from the same sample, sequenced in a study of cytomegalovirus exposure and HLA in healthy donors. Vbeta (60) and Jbeta (13) primers were used in the PCR. The table came from immunoSEQ multiplex PCR; TCRdb's copy has only in-frame clones and leaves some out. The sample lists 85,000 to 120,000 clones, around 76% occurring once. Sequenced input: PBMCs. These receptors were obtained from a woman aged 45-65 years in good health and CMV-seropositive.

This clone was observed a single time. The V and J genes are TRBV30 and TRBJ1-2; D call uncertain. The V gene lost 2 bases and the J gene lost 8 bases, with 15 bases spanning the gap. CDR3 length: 13 amino acids. CDR1 is GTSNPN, CDR2 SVGIG, per germline (reference sequence). CDR3 bases: TGTGCCTGGAGTTTTGAGGGTCGGAGCGGCTACACCTTC. Its translation: CAWSFEGRSGYTF.

V and J are TRBV10-3 and TRBJ2-3, with TRBD1 matching over 9 bases. The J segment lost 4 bases and the V segment lost 0 bases, leaving 2 bases of the junction unmatched. Germline V gene sequence: CDR1 ENHRY, CDR2 SYGVKD. This CDR3 comprises 15 residues. CDR3 amino acids: CAISESWTGADTQYF. The CDR3 region has the DNA TGTGCCATCAGTGAGTCGTGGACAGGGGCAGATACGCAGTATTTT.

On this clone: At one end, the junction sequence differs from germline, possibly due to a read error. J is TRBJ2-3 and V is TRBV7-7, with D maybe TRBD2 (6 bases). Germline assignment: CDR1 SSHAT and CDR2 FNYEAQ (reference sequence). The CDR3 loop spans 17 amino acids. CDR3 DNA sequence: TGTGCTAGCAGCCCCCTCGGGACTCAACTTAGCACAGATACGCAGTATTTT. Protein: CASSPLGTQLSTDTQYF.

The chain uses TRBV6-5 and TRBJ2-5, with TRBD1 matching over 9 bases. The germline CDR1 and CDR2 sequences are MNHEY and SVGAGI. With 1 base clipped from V and 1 base from J, the junction kept 4 bases outside the gene matches. The CDR3 totals 16 residues. CDR3 protein: CASSYLTGGPQETQYF. CDR3 coding DNA: TGTGCCAGCAGTTACTTGACAGGGGGACCCCAAGAGACCCAGTACTTC.

The V gene is TRBV7-6, the J gene TRBJ1-3, with D possibly matching TRBD1 (5 bases). CDR3 length: 14 amino acids. Trimming left V 5 bases short and J 8 bases short, with 16 bases between. From germline, CDR1 is SGHVS and CDR2 FNYEAQ. The CDR3 DNA follows: TGTGCCAGCAGCCTGACGGACACCTCGTACACCATATATTTT. This sequence encodes CASSLTDTSYTIYF.

This rearrangement joins TRBV11-2 to TRBJ2-2, with 12 bases aligning to TRBD1. This CDR3 comprises 16 residues. V lost 10 bases to trimming and J lost 5 bases; unmatched junction nucleotides: 11. Germline V lookup: CDR1 SGHAT, CDR2 FQNNGV. The CDR3 protein is CAITRDRGPVTGELFF. CDR3 DNA sequence: TGTGCCATAACCCGGGACAGGGGGCCTGTGACCGGGGAGCTGTTTTTT. Filled out from reference TRBV11-2 and TRBJ2-2, the complete variable domain reads EAGVAQSPRYKIIEKRQSVAFWCNPISGHATLYWYQQILGQGPKLLIQFQNNGVVDDSQLPKDRFSAERLKGVDSTLKIQPAKLEDSAVYLCAITRDRGPVTGELFFGEGSRLTVL.

As DNA, the CDR3 is TGTGCCAGCGGTGACGGGGGACTATTCACGTCTGGCTACACCTTC. As protein: CASGDGGLFTSGYTF. The gene calls are TRBV27 and TRBJ1-2; the D gene is possibly TRBD1 (5 bases). V lost 8 bases, J lost 7 bases, and 23 bases lay in between. Germline-derived CDR1 and CDR2 are MNHEY and SMNVEV (reference sequence). The CDR3 spans 15 residues.

The CDR3 nucleotides are TGCGCCAGCAGCCAAGGCGCCGAGCAGTACTTC. Encoded protein: CASSQGAEQYF. The V gene is TRBV4-3, the J gene TRBJ2-7, with D uncertain. V dropped 1 base and J dropped 6 bases, with 4 bases sitting between them. In germline, CDR1 is LGHNA, CDR2 YSLEER. The CDR3 spans 11 residues.

V usage is TRBV9 and J usage is TRBJ2-2; D remains ambiguous. The CDR3 runs to 15 residues. V lost 0 bases and J lost 5, with 11 bases in between. In germline, CDR1 is SGDLS, CDR2 YYNGEE. The CDR3 DNA reads as TGTGCCAGCAGCGTAGATCAGCTGGAGACCGGGGAGCTGTTTTTT. As protein: CASSVDQLETGELFF.

This clone occurred a few times. The gene calls are TRBV7-2 and TRBJ1-2; 9 bases fit TRBD1. The CDR3 runs to 13 residues. Losses at the gene ends were 5 bases for V and 4 bases for J; bases not matched to a gene: 2. Looked up from germline, CDR1 is SGHTA and CDR2 is FQGNSA. In DNA form, the CDR3 reads TGTGCCAGCAGCGACAGGGGGGTCTATGGCTACACCTTC. Amino acid sequence: CASSDRGVYGYTF. Combining the CDR3 with reference TRBV7-2 and TRBJ1-2 gives the whole variable domain GAGVSQSPSNKVTEKGKDVELRCDPISGHTALYWYRQSLGQGLEFLIYFQGNSAPDKSGLPSDRFSAERTGGSVSTLTIQRTQQEDSAVYLCASSDRGVYGYTFGSGTRLTVV.

The chain has TRBV5-6 and TRBJ2-1, with 7 bases aligning to TRBD2. The trim removed 4 bases at V and 4 bases at J, leaving 11 bases unmatched. CDR1 is SGHDT, CDR2 YYEEEE, per germline. The CDR3 sequence is 16 residues long. The CDR3 region is CASSRFGGGSYNEQFF. In DNA form, the CDR3 reads TGTGCCAGCAGCCGATTTGGGGGGGGGTCGTACAATGAGCAGTTCTTC. Full variable domain (missing parts from reference TRBV5-6 and TRBJ2-1): DAGVTQSPTHLIKTRGQQVTLRCSPKSGHDTVSWYQQALGQGPQFIFQYYEEEERQRGNFPDRFSGHQFPNYSSELNVNALLLGDSALYLCASSRFGGGSYNEQFFGPGTRLTVL.

The chain carries TRBV7-9 and TRBJ1-5; D unresolved. Trimming pared 1 base from V and 3 bases from J, leaving 7 bases between. The CDR3 has 14 amino acids. Germline V gives CDR1 SEHNR, CDR2 FQNEAQ (reference sequence). The CDR3 is CASSLDSINQPQHF. The CDR3 DNA sequence: TGTGCCAGCAGCTTAGACAGTATCAATCAGCCCCAGCATTTT.

On this clone itself: One junction end does not reproduce the germline sequence, and a read error may be involved. The chain links TRBV7-9 to TRBJ2-5; the D gene is possibly TRBD1 (6 bases). The CDR3 length is 16 residues. Looked up from germline, CDR1 is SEHNR and CDR2 is FQNEAQ (reference sequence). The CDR3 coding sequence is TGTTCCAGCAGCTCACGAATAGGGGGATTTCAAGAGACCCAGTACTTC. Its translation is CSSSSRIGGFQETQYF.

The genes are TRBV30 and TRBJ1-5; D is ambiguous. V lost 3 bases, J lost 5 bases, and 11 bases lay in between. CDR3 size: 13 residues. Germline-derived CDR1 and CDR2 are GTSNPN and SVGIG (reference sequence). CDR3 nucleotides: TGTGCCTGGAGCGACCGGGTGGATCAGCCCCAGCATTTT. Its protein product is CAWSDRVDQPQHF. Full variable domain (outside the CDR3, taken from reference TRBV30 and TRBJ1-5): SQTIHQWPATLVQPVGSPLSLECTVEGTSNPNLYWYRQAAGRGLQLLFYSVGIGQISSEVPQNLSASRPQDRQFILSSKKLLLSDSGFYLCAWSDRVDQPQHFGDGTRLSIL.

This clone occurred a few times. The V gene is TRBV7-2, the J gene TRBJ2-7, with D maybe TRBD2 (5 bases). The length of the CDR3 is 15 residues. Germline V CDR1 and CDR2: SGHTA, FQGNSA. Trimming cost V 4 bases and J 0 bases, with 13 bases left between them. CDR3 sequence (DNA): TGTGCCAGCAGCTCGGACTTCCGAAGCTCCTACGAGCAGTACTTC. This codes for CASSSDFRSSYEQYF.

The V call is TRBV5-1, the J call TRBJ2-7; possibly TRBD1 for D (5 bases). Per germline, CDR1 SGHRS and CDR2 YFSETQ. This CDR3 contains 14 residues. Between the trimmed V and J ends, which lost 6 bases and 0 bases, there was a span of 13 bases. CDR3 residues: CASTRGGGSYEQYF. CDR3 nucleotide sequence: TGCGCCAGCACTAGGGGTGGCGGCTCCTACGAGCAGTACTTC.

This chain uses TRBV7-8 with TRBJ1-2; no clear D. Trimming removed 5 bases at V and 0 bases at J, with 13 bases between. Germline assignment: CDR1 SGHVS and CDR2 FQNEAQ. This CDR3 is 15 amino acids long. The CDR3 loop reads CASSPLSLANYGYTF. CDR3 nucleotides: TGTGCCAGCAGCCCGCTCTCACTAGCTAACTATGGCTACACCTTC.

The V gene is TRBV6-6, the J gene TRBJ2-7; D is undetermined. The germline CDR1 and CDR2 sequences are MNHNY and SVGAGI (reference sequence). V lost 6 bases to trimming and J lost 2 bases, with 11 bases between them. CDR3 size: 13 residues. DNA for the CDR3: TGTGCCAGCAGCCCATCGGTCGCCTACGAGCAGTACTTC. Translation gives CASSPSVAYEQYF.

J is TRBJ2-1 and V is TRBV7-8, with 10 bases lining up with TRBD2. Germline V CDR1 and CDR2: SGHVS, FQNEAQ. V was pared by 5 bases and J by 8 bases, with 12 bases of the junction left unmatched. CDR3 length: 16 residues. The chain's CDR3 is CASSGMERGGPYEQFF. The CDR3 DNA sequence: TGTGCCAGCAGCGGCATGGAGCGGGGGGGCCCCTATGAGCAGTTCTTC.

The chain joins TRBV19 to TRBJ1-1; 9 nucleotides agree with TRBD1. Trimming removed 4 bases from V and 3 bases from J; junction bases left unmatched: 15. The CDR3 length is 18 residues. The germline V gene has CDR1 LNHDA and CDR2 SQIVND (reference sequence). The CDR3 loop reads CASSKRQGVSSGYTEAFF. The CDR3 DNA reads as TGTGCCAGTAGTAAGAGACAGGGGGTGTCCTCCGGGTACACTGAAGCTTTCTTT.

The gene calls are TRBV28 and TRBJ1-5, with a weak D call TRBD1 (5 bases). Trimming removed 7 bases from V and 2 bases from J, with 6 bases in between. The germline V gene encodes CDR1 MDHEN and CDR2 SYDVKM. The CDR3 contains 12 residues. DNA of the CDR3: TGTGCCAGCAAAGGGGGCAATCAGCCCCAGCATTTT. Protein: CASKGGNQPQHF.

This clone has more than one count but fewer than ten. V is TRBV5-6 and J is TRBJ1-1; TRBD1 matches 7 bases. V lost 3 bases to trimming and J lost 7 bases; unmatched junction nucleotides: 0. The CDR3 length is 11 residues. Germline CDR1 reads SGHDT; CDR2 reads YYEEEE. The CDR3 here is CASSWTGEAFF. CDR3 bases: TGTGCCAGCAGCTGGACAGGTGAAGCTTTCTTT.

The rearrangement uses TRBV4-2 and TRBJ2-5; 9 nucleotides align to TRBD2. Looked up from germline, CDR1 is LGHNA and CDR2 is YNFKEQ. The CDR3 contains 15 residues. V shed 1 base and J 3 bases; nucleotides not matched to a gene: 3. DNA of the CDR3: TGTGCCAGCAGCCAAGGGATAGCGGGGGAAGAGACCCAGTACTTC. It specifies CASSQGIAGEETQYF.

CDR3 bases: TGCGCCAGCAGCTTGGAATGGAGCGACACTGAAGCTTTCTTT. The encoded protein is CASSLEWSDTEAFF. This chain links TRBV5-1 with TRBJ1-1, with unresolved D. The CDR3 extends over 14 amino acids. CDR1 and CDR2 from the germline V gene are SGHRS and YFSETQ. The ends were cut back, 0 bases at V and 3 bases at J, with 9 bases in the middle.

The V gene is TRBV23-1, the J gene TRBJ1-1; the D gene is possibly TRBD1 (6 bases). TRBV23-1 is classed as an ORF, of uncertain function. The CDR3 runs 17 residues. Trimming took off 4 bases at V and 1 base at J, with 19 bases between the two ends. CDR3 nucleotides: TGCGCCAGCAGTCCCCCAGGGGCAGGGGCGGAGAACACTGAAGCTTTCTTT. Its translation: CASSPPGAGAENTEAFF.

The chain recombines TRBV28 with TRBJ1-1; weak D call: TRBD1 (5 bases). The CDR3 is 13 residues long. CDR1 is MDHEN and CDR2 is SYDVKM in the germline V gene. Trimming pared 4 bases from V and 5 bases from J, leaving 11 bases between. As DNA, the CDR3 is TGTGCCAGCAGTTCGGGACTTAGGACTGAAGCTTTCTTT. It codes for CASSSGLRTEAFF.

This chain links TRBV5-5 with TRBJ2-7, with TRBD1 matching 7 bases. After removal of 0 bases from V and 7 bases from J, the junction contained 13 bases not matched to a gene. The CDR3 sequence is 16 residues long. Germline CDR1 is SGHKS and CDR2 is YYEKEE (reference sequence). CDR3 DNA sequence: TGTGCCAGCAGCTTGGCTGACAGGGCGAGTTGGGTTGAGCAGTACTTC. It encodes CASSLADRASWVEQYF.